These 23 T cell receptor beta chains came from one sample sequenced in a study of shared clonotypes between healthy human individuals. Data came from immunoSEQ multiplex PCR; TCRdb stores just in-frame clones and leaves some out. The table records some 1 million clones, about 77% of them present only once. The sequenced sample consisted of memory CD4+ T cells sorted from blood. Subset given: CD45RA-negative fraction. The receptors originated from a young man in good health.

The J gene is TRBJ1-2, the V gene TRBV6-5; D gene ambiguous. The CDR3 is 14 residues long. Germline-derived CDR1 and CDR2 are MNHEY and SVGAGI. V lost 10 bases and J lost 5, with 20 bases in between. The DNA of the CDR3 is TGTGCCACCGCCAAGGCCTCCGGCTCTTATGGCTACACCTTC. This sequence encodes CATAKASGSYGYTF.

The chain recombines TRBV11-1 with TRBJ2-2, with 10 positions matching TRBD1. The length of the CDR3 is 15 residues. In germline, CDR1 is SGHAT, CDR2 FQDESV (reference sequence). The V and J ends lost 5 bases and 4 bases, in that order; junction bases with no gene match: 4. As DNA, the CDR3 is TGTGCCAGCAGCCACGGGACAGGGGCCACCGGGGAGCTGTTTTTT. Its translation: CASSHGTGATGELFF.

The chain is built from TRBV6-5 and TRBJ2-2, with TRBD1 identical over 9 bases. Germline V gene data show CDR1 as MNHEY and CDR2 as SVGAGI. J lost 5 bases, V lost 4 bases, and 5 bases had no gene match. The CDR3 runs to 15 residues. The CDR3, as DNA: TGTGCCAGCAGTTCAGGACAGGGGTCGACCGGGGAGCTGTTTTTT. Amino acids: CASSSGQGSTGELFF.

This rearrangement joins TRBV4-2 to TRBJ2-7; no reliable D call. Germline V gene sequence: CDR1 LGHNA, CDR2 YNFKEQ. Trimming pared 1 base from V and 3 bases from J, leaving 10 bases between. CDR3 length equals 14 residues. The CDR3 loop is CASSQASTRYEQYF. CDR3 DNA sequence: TGTGCCAGCAGCCAAGCATCCACCCGCTACGAGCAGTACTTC.

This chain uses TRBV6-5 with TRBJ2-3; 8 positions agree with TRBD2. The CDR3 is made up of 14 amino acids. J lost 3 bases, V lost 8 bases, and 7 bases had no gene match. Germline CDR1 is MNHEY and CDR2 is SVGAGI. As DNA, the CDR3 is TGTGCCAGCCGCCGGGAGGGGCTAACAGATACGCAGTATTTT. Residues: CASRREGLTDTQYF.

Here the CDR3 DNA reads TGTGCCAGCAGGGTCCTCCAGGGCTACACCTTC. Its translation: CASRVLQGYTF. The V and J genes are TRBV6-1 and TRBJ1-2; D gene unclear. Trimming took off 6 bases at V and 8 bases at J, with 10 bases between the two ends. In germline, CDR1 is MNHNS, CDR2 SASEGT. The CDR3 sequence is 11 residues long.

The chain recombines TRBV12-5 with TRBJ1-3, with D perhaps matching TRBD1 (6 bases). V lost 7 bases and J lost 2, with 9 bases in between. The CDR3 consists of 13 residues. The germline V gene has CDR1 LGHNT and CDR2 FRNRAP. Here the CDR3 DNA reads TGTGCTAGTGCCACAGGGACTGGAAACACCATATATTTT. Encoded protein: CASATGTGNTIYF.

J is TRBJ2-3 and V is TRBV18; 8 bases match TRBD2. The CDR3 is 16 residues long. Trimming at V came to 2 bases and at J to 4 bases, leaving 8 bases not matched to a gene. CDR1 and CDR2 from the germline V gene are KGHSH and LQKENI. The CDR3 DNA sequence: TGTGCCAGCTCACCAAGGAGTCCTAGCGGGTCAGATACGCAGTATTTT. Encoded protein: CASSPRSPSGSDTQYF.

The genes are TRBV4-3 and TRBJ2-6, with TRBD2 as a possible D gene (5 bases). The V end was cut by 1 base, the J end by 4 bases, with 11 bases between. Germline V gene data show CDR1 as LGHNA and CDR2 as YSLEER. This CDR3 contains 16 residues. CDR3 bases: TGCGCCAGCAGCCAAGGCGTACCGGGAGGGGCCAACGTCCTGACTTTC. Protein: CASSQGVPGGANVLTF.

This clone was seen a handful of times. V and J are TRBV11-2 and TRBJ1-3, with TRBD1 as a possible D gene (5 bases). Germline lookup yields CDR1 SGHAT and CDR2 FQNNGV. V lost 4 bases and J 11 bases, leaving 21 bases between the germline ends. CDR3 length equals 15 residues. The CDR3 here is CASSSNRFLGEAIYF. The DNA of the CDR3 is TGTGCCAGCAGCTCCAACAGGTTCTTAGGAGAAGCCATATATTTT.

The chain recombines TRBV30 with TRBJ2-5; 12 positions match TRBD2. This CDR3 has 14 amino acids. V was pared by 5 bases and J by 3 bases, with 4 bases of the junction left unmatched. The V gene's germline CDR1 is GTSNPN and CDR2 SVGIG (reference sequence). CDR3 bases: TGTGCCTGGGCGACTAGCGGGAGTAAAGAGACCCAGTACTTC. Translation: CAWATSGSKETQYF.

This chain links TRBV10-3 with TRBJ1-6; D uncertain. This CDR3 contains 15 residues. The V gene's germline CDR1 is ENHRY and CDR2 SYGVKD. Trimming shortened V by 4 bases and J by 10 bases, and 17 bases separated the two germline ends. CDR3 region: CAISGGSQDGSPLHF. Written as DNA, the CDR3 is TGTGCCATCAGTGGAGGCAGCCAAGACGGGTCACCCCTCCACTTT.

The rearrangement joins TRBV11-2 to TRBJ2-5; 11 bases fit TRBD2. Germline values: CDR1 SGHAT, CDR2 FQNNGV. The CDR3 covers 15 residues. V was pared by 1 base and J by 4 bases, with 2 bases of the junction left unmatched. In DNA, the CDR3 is TGTGCCAGCAGCTTAGTACTAGCGGGAGTAGAGACCCAGTACTTC. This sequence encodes CASSLVLAGVETQYF. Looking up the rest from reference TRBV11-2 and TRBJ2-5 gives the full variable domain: EAGVAQSPRYKIIEKRQSVAFWCNPISGHATLYWYQQILGQGPKLLIQFQNNGVVDDSQLPKDRFSAERLKGVDSTLKIQPAKLEDSAVYLCASSLVLAGVETQYFGPGTRLLVL.

This CDR3 reads CASSSWLAGGPDTQYF. In DNA, the CDR3 is TGCGCCAGCAGCTCGTGGCTAGCGGGGGGTCCAGATACGCAGTATTTT. The V gene is TRBV5-1, the J gene TRBJ2-3, with 11 bases matching TRBD2. Germline V gene data show CDR1 as SGHRS and CDR2 as YFSETQ. V dropped 3 bases and J dropped 4; count of bases not matched to a gene: 7. CDR3 size: 16 residues.

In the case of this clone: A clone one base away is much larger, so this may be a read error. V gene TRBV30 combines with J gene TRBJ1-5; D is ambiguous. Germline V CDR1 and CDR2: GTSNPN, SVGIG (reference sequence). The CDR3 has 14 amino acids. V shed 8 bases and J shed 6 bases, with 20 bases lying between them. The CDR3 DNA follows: TGTGCCCTTGGTGGGTCAGCAACTGTTCAGCCCCAGCATTTT. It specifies CALGGSATVQPQHF.

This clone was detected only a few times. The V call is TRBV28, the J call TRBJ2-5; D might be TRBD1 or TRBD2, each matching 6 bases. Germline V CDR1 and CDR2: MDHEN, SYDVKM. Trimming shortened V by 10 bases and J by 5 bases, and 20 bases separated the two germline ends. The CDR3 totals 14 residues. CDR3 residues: CATLGRGARETQYF. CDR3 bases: TGTGCCACCCTAGGAAGGGGGGCCCGGGAGACCCAGTACTTC.

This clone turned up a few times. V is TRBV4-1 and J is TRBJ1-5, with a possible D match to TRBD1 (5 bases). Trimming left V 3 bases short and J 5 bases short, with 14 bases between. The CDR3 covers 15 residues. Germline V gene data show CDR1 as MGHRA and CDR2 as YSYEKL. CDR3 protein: CASSHPTRGDQPQHF. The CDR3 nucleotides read TGCGCCAGCAGCCACCCTACTAGGGGTGATCAGCCCCAGCATTTT.

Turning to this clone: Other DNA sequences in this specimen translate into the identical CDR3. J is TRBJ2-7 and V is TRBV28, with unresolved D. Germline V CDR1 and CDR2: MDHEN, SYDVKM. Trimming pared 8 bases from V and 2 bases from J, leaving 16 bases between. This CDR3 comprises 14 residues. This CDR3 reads CASCGLEAAYEQYF. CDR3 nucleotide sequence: TGTGCCAGCTGCGGTCTCGAGGCAGCCTACGAGCAGTACTTC.

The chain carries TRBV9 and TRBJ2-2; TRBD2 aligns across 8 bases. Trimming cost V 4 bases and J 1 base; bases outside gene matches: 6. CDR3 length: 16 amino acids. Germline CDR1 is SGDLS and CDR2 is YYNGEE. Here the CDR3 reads CASSSPSGGNTGELFF. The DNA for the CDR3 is TGTGCCAGCAGCTCCCCCAGCGGGGGGAACACCGGGGAGCTGTTTTTT.

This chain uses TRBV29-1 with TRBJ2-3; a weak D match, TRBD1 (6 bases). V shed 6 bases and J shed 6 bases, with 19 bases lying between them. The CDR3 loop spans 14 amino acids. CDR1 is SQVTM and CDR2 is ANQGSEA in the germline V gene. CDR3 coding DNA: TGCAGCGTCCTACAGGGAGCTTTGACTGATACGCAGTATTTT. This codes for CSVLQGALTDTQYF.

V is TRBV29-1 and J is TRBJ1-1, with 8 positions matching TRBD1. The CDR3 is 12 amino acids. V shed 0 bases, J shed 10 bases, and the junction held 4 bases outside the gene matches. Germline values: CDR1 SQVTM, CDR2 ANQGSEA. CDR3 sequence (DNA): TGCAGCGTTGAAGAGGGAACAGGGGGAGCTTTCTTT. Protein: CSVEEGTGGAFF.

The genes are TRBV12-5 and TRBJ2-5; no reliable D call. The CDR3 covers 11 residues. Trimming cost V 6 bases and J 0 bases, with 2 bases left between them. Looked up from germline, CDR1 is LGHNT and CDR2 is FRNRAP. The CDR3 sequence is CASGDQETQYF. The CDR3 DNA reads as TGTGCTAGTGGGGACCAAGAGACCCAGTACTTC. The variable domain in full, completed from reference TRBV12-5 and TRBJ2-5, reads DARVTQTPRHKVTEMGQEVTMRCQPILGHNTVFWYRQTMMQGLELLAYFRNRAPLDDSGMPKDRFSAEMPDATLATLKIQPSEPRDSAVYFCASGDQETQYFGPGTRLLVL.

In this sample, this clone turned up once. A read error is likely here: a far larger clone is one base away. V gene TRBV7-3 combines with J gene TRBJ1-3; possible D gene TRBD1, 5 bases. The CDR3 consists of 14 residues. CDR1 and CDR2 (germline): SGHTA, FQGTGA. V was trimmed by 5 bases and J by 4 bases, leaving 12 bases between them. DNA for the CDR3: TGTGCCAGCAGCGAGGGACCGGCGGGAAACACCATATATTTT. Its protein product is CASSEGPAGNTIYF. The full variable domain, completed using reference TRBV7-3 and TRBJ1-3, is GAGVSQTPSNKVTEKGKYVELRCDPISGHTALYWYRQSLGQGPEFLIYFQGTGAADDSGLPNDRFFAVRPEGSVSTLKIQRTERGDSAVYLCASSEGPAGNTIYFGEGSWLTVV.